These T cell receptor beta chains were read from a single sample in a study of OX40 agonist ivuxolimab in advanced cancers. The data were produced by immunoSEQ multiplex PCR, yet TCRdb's version contains in-frame clones alone and is incomplete. The sample yields some 48,000 clones, 80% to 85% seen once. This specimen was CD4+ or CD8+ T cells sorted from blood, taken in a trial of the OX40 agonist ivuxolimab. The receptors derive from an adult with an advanced solid tumor such as melanoma, head and neck, liver or kidney cancer. The CDR3 runs from the conserved cysteine through the conserved F or W. A D gene is named only where the DNA matches it firmly. Clone size is shown for a subset of rows, as once, few, many or a class of expanded clone.

v_call	d_call	clone_size	j_call	cdr3_nt	cdr3_aa
TRBV27	TRBD1	.	TRBJ2-1	TGTGCCAGCAGTTTAAACAGGGGGCGGTCCTACAATGAGCAGTTCTTC	CASSLNRGRSYNEQFF
TRBV5-4	.	.	TRBJ2-3	TGTGCCAGCAGCTCCTCACAGGGAACAGATACGCAGTATTTT	CASSSSQGTDTQYF
TRBV9	TRBD1	once	TRBJ2-2	TGTGCCAGCAGCGTGGGACAGTCGAGAACCGGGGAGCTGTTTTTT	CASSVGQSRTGELFF
TRBV5-1	.	.	TRBJ1-6	TGCGCCAGCAGCTTGGAGCCGGGCCCGTCACCCCTCCACTTT	CASSLEPGPSPLHF
TRBV6-6	TRBD1	.	TRBJ1-2	TGTGCCAGCAGGGACAGGGGGCGGGACTATGGCTACACCTTC	CASRDRGRDYGYTF
TRBV6-6	.	.	TRBJ2-7	TGTGCCAGCAGCTCAGGTCACTCAACCTACGAGCAGTACTTC	CASSSGHSTYEQYF
TRBV12-5	.	.	TRBJ1-5	TGTGCTAGTGGATCGAATAGGGATCAGCCCCAGCATTTT	CASGSNRDQPQHF
TRBV30	.	.	TRBJ2-6	TGTGCCTGTACCGGGGCCAACGTCCTGACTTTC	CACTGANVLTF
TRBV2	.	.	TRBJ1-5	TGTGCCAGCAGTGAAGTCGTAGGGGGACAGCCCCAGCATTTT	CASSEVVGGQPQHF
TRBV2	.	.	TRBJ1-6	TGTGCCAGCCGCGGCCCACGGCCCCTCCACTTT	CASRGPRPLHF
TRBV2	.	.	TRBJ2-5	TGTGCCAGCAGTGAAGACGGGGTCTCTGGAGAGACCCAGTACTTC	CASSEDGVSGETQYF
TRBV5-1	TRBD2	once	TRBJ2-2	TGCGCCAGCAGCCAAGGACTAGCGAGTCACGGGGAGCTGTTTTTT	CASSQGLASHGELFF
TRBV6-5	.	.	TRBJ2-1	TGTGCCAGCAGTTACTCGACGACAGAGCAGTTCTTC	CASSYSTTEQFF
TRBV19	.	few	TRBJ2-1	TGTGCCAGTAGTAGAGGCTCAGGTGTGCAGAATGAGCAGTTCTTC	CASSRGSGVQNEQFF